This record looks at one T cell receptor (beta chain) sequence and its context. Its antigen is not identified. CDR1 is MNHNS, CDR2 SASEGT, per germline. This CDR3 is built from 16 residues. The coding DNA is unavailable. Donors were approximately ten juvenile idiopathic arthritis patients with active disease. Data came from immunoSEQ multiplex PCR; TCRdb stores just in-frame clones and leaves some out. Its listing shows about 6,400 clones. The sample belongs to a study of synovial regulatory T cells in juvenile arthritis. In the study overall: Over five patients were on methotrexate and three were untreated. Study outcomes and limitations: Across patients, iaTreg TCR repertoires were mostly private, partly shared with synovial Teff and blood CPL. Synovial Tregs shared more CDR3 sequences with iaTregs than other blood Tregs.

The sequencing sample was made of Treg cells from blood. Subset denoted: remaining (HLA-DR-negative) circulating blood Treg cells. J is TRBJ2-5 and V is TRBV6-1; TCRdb designates TRBD2, a call that cannot be tested without DNA. This TCR was recovered from a donor younger than 30 with juvenile idiopathic arthritis. CDR3: CASSDIYAAYLETQYF.